These 20 T cell receptor beta chains came from one sample sequenced in a study of metastatic and nonmetastatic thyroid tumors. TCRdb reprocessed the PCR reads via MiXCR. The sample holds 30,000 to 40,000 clones, 15% to 20% seen once. Among the patients, none had received any treatment before thyroid surgery. The material sequenced was blood. The receptors were sampled from a male donor with papillary thyroid cancer or a benign thyroid nodule (not recorded which). Some clones in this sample may be carry-over from other donors' samples.

This clone was picked up many times. The chain recombines TRBV18 with TRBJ1-4; weak D call: TRBD1 (6 bases). The CDR3 totals 13 residues. Deletions cut 4 bases from V and 8 bases from J, with 11 bases between. Germline-derived CDR1 and CDR2 are KGHSH and LQKENI. CDR3 in amino acids: CASSRGQGEKLFF. The CDR3 coding sequence is TGTGCCAGCTCACGGGGGCAAGGAGAAAAACTGTTTTTT.

V gene TRBV20-1 combines with J gene TRBJ2-3, with TRBD2 identical over 14 bases. In germline, CDR1 is DFQATT, CDR2 SNEGSKA (reference sequence). V lost 1 base to trimming and J lost 6 bases; unmatched junction nucleotides: 15. The CDR3 consists of 19 residues. CDR3 loop: CSARADPGLAGVVADTQYF. The CDR3 region has the DNA TGCAGTGCTAGAGCGGACCCGGGACTAGCGGGAGTAGTGGCGGATACGCAGTATTTT.

This clone has a count of ten or more. The rearrangement links TRBV24-1 to TRBJ2-1; TRBD2 agrees at 13 bases. Germline CDR1 is KGHDR and CDR2 is SFDVKD. Losses at the gene ends were 4 bases for V and 6 bases for J; bases not matched to a gene: 5. The CDR3 length is 16 residues. In DNA, the CDR3 is TGTGCCACCAGTGAATCTACTAGCGGGGGGGCCAATGAGCAGTTCTTC. This gives the protein CATSESTSGGANEQFF.

This clone is a singleton in its sample. At one end, the junction sequence differs from germline, possibly due to a read error. The rearrangement joins TRBV20-1 to TRBJ1-6, with a tentative D call TRBD1 (6 bases). Germline V gives CDR1 DFQATT, CDR2 SNEGSKA (reference sequence). CDR3 length equals 14 residues. CDR3 sequence reads: CSARDPEGVSPLHF. CDR3 in DNA: TGCAGTGCTAGAGATCCAGAGGGGGTTTCACCTCTCCACTTT.

In this sample, this clone is medium-sized. The rearrangement links TRBV6-1 to TRBJ1-6; the match to TRBD1 covers 8 bases. Looked up from germline, CDR1 is MNHNS and CDR2 is SASEGT. There are 15 residues in the CDR3. J gave up 14 bases and V 5 bases, and 14 bases lay outside the gene matches. The CDR3 bases are TGTGCCAGCAGTCCATTCGGACAGGGAGCATCTACCCTCCACTTT. Translating it yields CASSPFGQGASTLHF.

This clone was detected ten times or more. V and J are TRBV4-3 and TRBJ2-1, with D uncertain. Germline assignment: CDR1 LGHNA and CDR2 YSLEER. The CDR3 runs 16 residues. The V gene lost 0 bases and the J gene lost 0 bases, with 9 bases spanning the gap. This CDR3 is CASSQDGHGSYNEQFF. CDR3 in DNA: TGCGCCAGCAGCCAAGATGGTCACGGCTCCTACAATGAGCAGTTCTTC.

This clone is medium-sized. The chain carries TRBV28 and TRBJ2-7; D remains ambiguous. Trimming stripped 11 bases from V and 4 bases from J, with 12 bases between. The CDR3 loop spans 11 amino acids. The germline CDR1 and CDR2 sequences are MDHEN and SYDVKM. The CDR3 spells CACRQNYEQYF. The CDR3 DNA reads as TGTGCCTGCCGCCAAAATTACGAGCAGTACTTC.

This chain links TRBV6-1 with TRBJ2-5, with 13 bases fitting TRBD2. The CDR3 length is 15 residues. Per germline, CDR1 MNHNS and CDR2 SASEGT. Trimming took 6 bases from V and 5 from J; bases not matched to a gene: 6. CDR3 region: CASSRTSGSGETQYF. CDR3 bases: TGTGCCAGCAGCCGGACTAGCGGGAGCGGGGAGACCCAGTACTTC.

The gene calls are TRBV4-1 and TRBJ1-1; D gene unclear. Germline values: CDR1 MGHRA, CDR2 YSYEKL. V lost 1 base and J lost 9, with 6 bases in between. The CDR3 loop spans 11 amino acids. The CDR3 is CASSQGQQAFF. CDR3 DNA: TGCGCCAGCAGCCAAGGGCAGCAAGCTTTCTTT.

This clone was seen ten or more times. The chain carries TRBV5-4 and TRBJ1-1; possible D gene TRBD1, 6 bases. CDR3 length: 15 amino acids. Germline CDR1 SGHNT, CDR2 YYREEE (reference sequence). V was pared by 4 bases and J by 3 bases, with 16 bases between. The CDR3 is CASSDSTGSYTEAFF. The CDR3 DNA sequence: TGTGCCAGCAGCGATAGCACAGGGTCCTACACTGAAGCTTTCTTT.

This clone was seen just once. The V gene is TRBV5-1, the J gene TRBJ2-5, with 12 bases that match TRBD1. The CDR3 is made up of 15 amino acids. Germline-derived CDR1 and CDR2 are SGHRS and YFSETQ. V gave up 3 bases and J gave up 5 bases; unmatched junction bases: 5. The CDR3 nucleotides are TGCGCCAGCAGCTGGGGACAGGGGGCATCGGAGACCCAGTACTTC. The encoded protein is CASSWGQGASETQYF. The entire variable domain, with the rest obtained from reference TRBV5-1 and TRBJ2-5, is as follows: KAGVTQTPRYLIKTRGQQVTLSCSPISGHRSVSWYQQTPGQGLQFLFEYFSETQRNKGNFPGRFSGRQFSNSRSEMNVSTLELGDSALYLCASSWGQGASETQYFGPGTRLLVL.

There are many counts of this clone. Sequence at one end of the junction differs from germline and may be a read error. The V and J genes are TRBV29-1 and TRBJ1-1, with D uncertain. Germline lookup yields CDR1 SQVTM and CDR2 ANQGSEA. This CDR3 region has 13 residues. The DNA of the CDR3 is TGCAGCGCTGAAGGTCGGGGTCTGGGTGAAGCTTTCTTT. It specifies CSAEGRGLGEAFF.

The chain links TRBV11-2 to TRBJ2-1, with D perhaps matching TRBD1 or TRBD2 (6 bases each). Germline-derived CDR1 and CDR2 are SGHAT and FQNNGV. V was pared by 10 bases and J by 3 bases, with 22 bases between. The CDR3 loop spans 16 amino acids. This CDR3 is CANREVLAGLYNEQFF. In nucleotides, the CDR3 is TGTGCCAACAGGGAGGTACTGGCGGGGCTCTACAATGAGCAGTTCTTC. Combining the CDR3 with reference TRBV11-2 and TRBJ2-1 gives the whole variable domain EAGVAQSPRYKIIEKRQSVAFWCNPISGHATLYWYQQILGQGPKLLIQFQNNGVVDDSQLPKDRFSAERLKGVDSTLKIQPAKLEDSAVYLCANREVLAGLYNEQFFGPGTRLTVL.

This clone was picked up a small number of times. The chain carries TRBV28 and TRBJ1-2; a possible D gene is TRBD1 (5 bases). The V gene's germline CDR1 is MDHEN and CDR2 SYDVKM. The CDR3 covers 15 residues. Trimming shortened V by 2 bases and J by 4 bases, and 14 bases separated the two germline ends. The CDR3 region has the DNA TGTGCCAGCAGTTTACAATTGACAGAATTCTATGGCTACACCTTC. Its protein is CASSLQLTEFYGYTF.

This clone occurred many times. This chain connects TRBV18 to TRBJ1-5; no definite D call. Trimming removed 3 bases from V and 0 bases from J, with 12 bases in between. The CDR3 loop spans 16 amino acids. Germline CDR1 and CDR2: KGHSH and LQKENI. In DNA, the CDR3 is TGTGCCAGCTCACCGAATAGCGATAATAGCAATCAGCCCCAGCATTTT. Translated: CASSPNSDNSNQPQHF.

This clone has a count of ten or more. The gene calls are TRBV12-3 or TRBV12-4 and TRBJ2-7; 7 bases fit TRBD1. The junction had 6 bases not matched to a gene; V was cut back by 0 bases and J by 7 bases. The CDR3 sequence is 14 residues long. The CDR3 is CASSLAGTEREQYF. The CDR3 nucleotides read TGTGCCAGCAGTTTAGCTGGGACAGAACGGGAGCAGTACTTC.

In this sample, this clone turned up many times. A read error may be the cause here, since a much bigger clone is one base away. The sample carries other DNA sequences with the same CDR3. The rearrangement joins TRBV12-3 or TRBV12-4 to TRBJ1-4; no definite D call. The CDR3 is made up of 13 amino acids. CDR3: CASSFSEGEKLFF. Here the CDR3 DNA reads TGTGCCAGCAGTTTTTCGGAGGGTGAAAAGCTGTTTTTT.

This clone has more than one count but fewer than ten. The rearrangement joins TRBV6-6 to TRBJ2-7, with a weak D call TRBD1 (6 bases). V dropped 5 bases and J dropped 4 bases, with 18 bases sitting between them. Germline values: CDR1 MNHNY, CDR2 SVGAGI (reference sequence). The CDR3 is 15 residues long. CDR3 sequence (DNA): TGTGCCAGCAGTCTACTTGACAGGTGTGGTTACGAGCAGTACTTC. Translated: CASSLLDRCGYEQYF.

This clone has ten or more counts. Here the CDR3 DNA reads TGCGCCAGCAGCTTGGTCCTGGGCACTGAAGCTTTCTTT. It yields the protein CASSLVLGTEAFF. V is TRBV5-1 and J is TRBJ1-1, with D unclear. Germline V gene data show CDR1 as SGHRS and CDR2 as YFSETQ. This CDR3 is built from 13 residues. V lost 0 bases and J lost 4, with 7 bases in between.

This clone was seen many times. A read error may produce the germline difference seen at one junction end. The chain carries TRBV5-1 and TRBJ2-7, with D perhaps given as TRBD1 or TRBD2 (5 bases each). CDR3 length equals 15 residues. Germline V gene sequence: CDR1 SGHRS, CDR2 YFSETQ. The chain's CDR3 is CASGLAGTQVYEQYF. In nucleotides, the CDR3 is TGCGCCAGCGGCTTGGCCGGGACCCAGGTCTACGAGCAGTACTTC.